Below are 21 T cell receptor beta chains sequenced from a single sample in a study of T-cell memory formation after mild COVID-19. TCRdb re-called the 5' RACE reads through MiXCR, storing one row per CDR3 protein. In the table there are 400,000 to 500,000 distinct CDR3 sequences, 20% to 30% of which are singletons. The material sequenced was PBMCs or a T cell subset sorted from them (not recorded which). The origin of the receptors is an adult woman who had mild COVID-19 (a few samples of this study predate the infection). Cell type and time point are not known.

The gene calls are TRBV7-9 and TRBJ2-7; D uncertain. Germline CDR1 and CDR2: SEHNR and FQNEAQ (reference sequence). The CDR3 has 12 residues. The germline V and J ends were trimmed by 3 bases and 5 bases, with 8 bases remaining between them. CDR3 nucleotides: TGTGCCAGCAGCTTGGGTCCGAACGAGCAGTACTTC. Translating it yields CASSLGPNEQYF.

This clonotype has a count of ten or more. J is TRBJ2-3 and V is TRBV29-1; D gene ambiguous. Trimming removed 7 bases at V and 1 base at J, with 9 bases between. Per germline, CDR1 SQVTM and CDR2 ANQGSEA. The CDR3 consists of 12 residues. Here the CDR3 DNA reads TGCAGCGCCGGGCTAGGCACAGATACGCAGTATTTT. This translates into CSAGLGTDTQYF.

This chain uses TRBV18 with TRBJ1-2; TRBD1 is a possible D gene (5 bases). CDR1 is KGHSH and CDR2 is LQKENI in the germline V gene. Trimming removed 5 bases at V and 2 bases at J, with 21 bases between. The CDR3 extends over 17 amino acids. The CDR3 nucleotides are TGTGCCAGCTCATCGCGGGGGGGTGCGGACTTCAACTATGGCTACACCTTC. This encodes CASSSRGGADFNYGYTF.

This clonotype was seen a few times. V usage is TRBV3-1 and J usage is TRBJ1-1, with unresolved D. Germline CDR1 and CDR2: LGHDT and YNNKEL (reference sequence). This CDR3 spans 13 amino acids. V lost 3 bases and J lost 2, with 7 bases in between. For the CDR3, the DNA is TGTGCCAGCAGCCACGGAATCAACACTGAAGCTTTCTTT. Translation: CASSHGINTEAFF.

This clonotype was detected only a few times. The J gene is TRBJ2-2, the V gene TRBV4-2; tentatively, D is TRBD2 (5 bases). The CDR3 covers 17 residues. Between the trimmed V and J ends, which lost 2 bases and 3 bases, there was a span of 16 bases. Germline CDR1 and CDR2: LGHNA and YNFKEQ. CDR3: CASSQHQTLGDTGELFF. CDR3 DNA sequence: TGTGCCAGCAGCCAACATCAGACACTCGGGGACACCGGGGAGCTGTTTTTT.

The chain couples TRBV15 to TRBJ1-1; 8 bases are shared with TRBD1. V lost 0 bases to trimming and J lost 1 base; unmatched junction nucleotides: 7. Germline lookup yields CDR1 LNHNV and CDR2 YYDKDF (reference sequence). The CDR3 sequence is 17 residues long. The DNA for the CDR3 is TGTGCCACCAGCAGAGATCTAAGGACAGGGTGGAACACTGAAGCTTTCTTT. Translation gives CATSRDLRTGWNTEAFF.

This chain connects TRBV20-1 to TRBJ1-5; possibly TRBD1 for D (6 bases). V lost 6 bases, J lost 0 bases, and 18 bases lay in between. This CDR3 spans 16 amino acids. Germline-derived CDR1 and CDR2 are DFQATT and SNEGSKA (reference sequence). DNA of the CDR3: TGCAGTGCGGAACAGGGTGCATGGAATAGCAATCAGCCCCAGCATTTT. Its protein product is CSAEQGAWNSNQPQHF.

This clonotype was counted between two and nine times. One junction end disagrees with the germline gene, perhaps due to a read error. This sequence joins TRBV29-1 and TRBJ1-2; no firm D call. CDR1 and CDR2 from the germline V gene are SQVTM and ANQGSEA. The CDR3 sequence is 11 residues long. The CDR3 region has the DNA TGCAGCCTTGACACGGGCTATGGCTACACCTTC. The encoded protein is CSLDTGYGYTF.

This clonotype came up a few times. The V gene is TRBV4-3, the J gene TRBJ1-2; a possible D gene is TRBD1 (5 bases). CDR1 is LGHNA and CDR2 is YSLEER in the germline V gene. The CDR3 covers 15 residues. Trimming removed 4 bases from V and 0 bases from J, with 12 bases in between. CDR3 nucleotide sequence: TGCGCCAGCAGCCCGGGGGGAACAGCTAACTATGGCTACACCTTC. This encodes CASSPGGTANYGYTF.

This clonotype was found a few times. The J gene is TRBJ1-4, the V gene TRBV29-1, with D possibly matching TRBD1 (6 bases). CDR1 SQVTM and CDR2 ANQGSEA come from the germline V gene. The germline V and J ends were trimmed by 8 bases and 5 bases, with 9 bases remaining between them. This CDR3 contains 11 residues. The CDR3 protein is CSIQGNEKLFF. CDR3 sequence (DNA): TGCAGCATACAGGGCAATGAAAAACTGTTTTTT.

This clonotype has only a few counts. This chain links TRBV12-3 or TRBV12-4 with TRBJ1-3; D ambiguous. This CDR3 contains 12 residues. Trimming stripped 7 bases from V and 5 bases from J, with 9 bases between. CDR3 nucleotide sequence: TGTGCCAGCACCGTTGGAAGAAACACCATATATTTT. Amino acids: CASTVGRNTIYF.

The V and J genes are TRBV5-6 and TRBJ1-1; 7 positions match TRBD1. This CDR3 comprises 12 residues. The germline V gene encodes CDR1 SGHDT and CDR2 YYEEEE. With V trimmed by 3 bases and J by 9 bases, 5 bases remained unmatched. The CDR3 nucleotides read TGTGCCAGCAGCTGGGGGGGACAGCAAGCTTTCTTT. Translation: CASSWGGQQAFF. Combining the CDR3 with reference TRBV5-6 and TRBJ1-1 gives the whole variable domain DAGVTQSPTHLIKTRGQQVTLRCSPKSGHDTVSWYQQALGQGPQFIFQYYEEEERQRGNFPDRFSGHQFPNYSSELNVNALLLGDSALYLCASSWGGQQAFFGQGTRLTVV.

The chain combines TRBV6-5 with TRBJ1-6, with D possibly TRBD1 on 6 matching bases. Looked up from germline, CDR1 is MNHEY and CDR2 is SVGAGI. The CDR3 loop spans 14 amino acids. V shed 7 bases and J shed 4 bases, with 11 bases lying between them. Here the CDR3 DNA reads TGTGCCAGCACCCCCGGACAGTATAATTCACCCCTCCACTTT. Translating gives CASTPGQYNSPLHF.

V is TRBV20-1 and J is TRBJ2-7; D might be TRBD2 (6 bases). CDR1 and CDR2 from the germline V gene are DFQATT and SNEGSKA (reference sequence). Trimming removed 6 bases at V and 4 bases at J, with 16 bases between. This CDR3 is built from 13 residues. The DNA for the CDR3 is TGCAGTGCCCCTTCGGGAGAAGGGTACGAGCAGTACTTC. Its translation is CSAPSGEGYEQYF.

This clonotype was observed a few times. CDR3 amino acids: CASSPQTVATEAFF. CDR3 DNA: TGCGCCAGCAGCCCTCAGACAGTGGCCACTGAAGCTTTCTTT. This chain joins TRBV5-1 and TRBJ1-1; D might be TRBD1 (5 bases). Germline V gene data show CDR1 as SGHRS and CDR2 as YFSETQ. V dropped 4 bases and J dropped 4 bases, with 14 bases sitting between them. This CDR3 contains 14 residues.

The CDR3 DNA is TGTGCCAGCAGCTTAGGCTGGAGGGACACCACCACGGATGACACTGAAGCTTTCTTT. Translation: CASSLGWRDTTTDDTEAFF. The rearrangement uses TRBV7-9 and TRBJ1-1; possibly TRBD1 for D (6 bases). Trimming took off 1 base at V and 3 bases at J, with 24 bases between the two ends. The length of the CDR3 is 19 residues. CDR1 SEHNR and CDR2 FQNEAQ come from the germline V gene (reference sequence).

This clonotype was observed a few times. The chain couples TRBV5-1 to TRBJ2-5; perhaps TRBD1 as D (6 bases). Trimming shortened V by 4 bases and J by 3 bases, and 13 bases separated the two germline ends. The germline V gene has CDR1 SGHRS and CDR2 YFSETQ. CDR3 length: 14 residues. The CDR3 region is CASSTKDREETQYF. Written as DNA, the CDR3 is TGCGCCAGCAGCACTAAGGACAGAGAAGAGACCCAGTACTTC.

The gene calls are TRBV27 and TRBJ1-1, with a tentative D call TRBD1 (6 bases). V lost 0 bases and J 5 bases, leaving 13 bases between the germline ends. The germline gives CDR1 MNHEY, CDR2 SMNVEV (reference sequence). This CDR3 contains 15 residues. CDR3 nucleotide sequence: TGTGCCAGCAGTTTATCGTCAGGGGTTGGAACTGAAGCTTTCTTT. Encoded protein: CASSLSSGVGTEAFF.

The genes are TRBV5-1 and TRBJ1-1, with D uncertain. The V end was cut by 4 bases, the J end by 10 bases, with 20 bases between. CDR1 is SGHRS, CDR2 YFSETQ, per germline. The CDR3 runs 14 residues. The chain's CDR3 is CASSPGSGLEGAFF. The CDR3 region has the DNA TGCGCCAGCAGCCCCGGGTCAGGTCTGGAGGGAGCTTTCTTT.

The chain couples TRBV12-3 or TRBV12-4 to TRBJ2-5; weak D call: TRBD2 (6 bases). The CDR3 sequence is 13 residues long. Trimming took off 5 bases at V and 3 bases at J, with 10 bases between the two ends. DNA of the CDR3: TGTGCCAGCAGTCGGAGGGCGAAAGAGACCCAGTACTTC. Protein sequence: CASSRRAKETQYF.

This rearrangement joins TRBV3-1 to TRBJ1-1, with D maybe TRBD1 (5 bases). Germline CDR1 is LGHDT and CDR2 is YNNKEL (reference sequence). This CDR3 comprises 14 residues. V was pared by 4 bases and J by 4 bases, with 13 bases between. Here the CDR3 DNA reads TGTGCCAGCAGCCGAACAGGTGGGGTCACTGAAGCTTTCTTT. Amino acid sequence: CASSRTGGVTEAFF.